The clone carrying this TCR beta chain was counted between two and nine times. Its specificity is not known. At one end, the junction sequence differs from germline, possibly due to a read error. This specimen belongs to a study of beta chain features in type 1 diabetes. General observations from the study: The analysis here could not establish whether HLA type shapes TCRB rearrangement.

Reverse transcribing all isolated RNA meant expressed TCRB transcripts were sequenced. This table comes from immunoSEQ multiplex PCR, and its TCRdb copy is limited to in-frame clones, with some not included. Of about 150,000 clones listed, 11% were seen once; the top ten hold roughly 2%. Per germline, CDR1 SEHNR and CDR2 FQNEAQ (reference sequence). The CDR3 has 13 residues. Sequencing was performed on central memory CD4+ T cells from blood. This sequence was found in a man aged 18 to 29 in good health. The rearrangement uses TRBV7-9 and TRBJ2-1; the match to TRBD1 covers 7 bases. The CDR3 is CASSLDRANEQFF. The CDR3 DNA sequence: TGTGCTAGCAGCTTAGACAGGGCCAATGAGCAGTTCTTC.